This T cell receptor (beta chain) appears in the sequencing data of a study of control samples from healthy donors and cancer patients. Sequencing was performed with immunoSEQ multiplex PCR; in TCRdb, only in-frame clones are kept and a portion is missing. The data hold over 200,000 clones, with over 75% observed a single time. With regard to this clone: The sample has other DNA sequences that encode this CDR3 too.

V was cut by 0 bases and J by 4 bases, with 11 bases left in between. This CDR3 has 14 residues. Germline V gene sequence: CDR1 SGDLS, CDR2 YYNGEE. The receptor was isolated from a woman between 55 and 75 years old with lung cancer. The sample comprised PBMCs. The chain joins TRBV9 to TRBJ2-7; no clear D. The CDR3 loop reads CASSVGPADYEQYF. The CDR3 DNA is TGTGCCAGCAGCGTAGGCCCGGCGGATTACGAGCAGTACTTC.